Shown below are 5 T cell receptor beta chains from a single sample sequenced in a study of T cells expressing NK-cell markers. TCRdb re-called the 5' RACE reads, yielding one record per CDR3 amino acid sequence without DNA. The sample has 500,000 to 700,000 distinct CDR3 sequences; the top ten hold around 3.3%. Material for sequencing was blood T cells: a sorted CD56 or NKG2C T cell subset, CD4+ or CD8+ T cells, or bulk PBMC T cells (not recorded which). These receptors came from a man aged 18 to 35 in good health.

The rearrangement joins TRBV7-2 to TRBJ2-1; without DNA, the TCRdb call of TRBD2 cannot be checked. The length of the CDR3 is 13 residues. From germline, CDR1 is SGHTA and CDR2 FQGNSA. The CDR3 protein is CASSPGLAGGQFF.

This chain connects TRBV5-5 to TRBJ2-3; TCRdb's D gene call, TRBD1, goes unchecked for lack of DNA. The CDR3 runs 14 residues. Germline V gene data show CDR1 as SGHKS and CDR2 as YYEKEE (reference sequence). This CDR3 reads CASSLRGGVDTQYF.

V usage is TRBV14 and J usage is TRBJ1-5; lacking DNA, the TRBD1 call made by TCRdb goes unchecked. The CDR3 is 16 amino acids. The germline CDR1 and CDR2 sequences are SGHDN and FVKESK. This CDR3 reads CASSSSTNRGNQPQHF. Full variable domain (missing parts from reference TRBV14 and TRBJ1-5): EAGVTQFPSHSVIEKGQTVTLRCDPISGHDNLYWYRRVMGKEIKFLLHFVKESKQDESGMPNNRFLAERTGGTYSTLKVQPAELEDSGVYFCASSSSTNRGNQPQHFGDGTRLSIL.

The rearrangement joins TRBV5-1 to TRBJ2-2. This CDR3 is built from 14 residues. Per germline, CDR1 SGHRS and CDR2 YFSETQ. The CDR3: CASNDGTNTGELFF. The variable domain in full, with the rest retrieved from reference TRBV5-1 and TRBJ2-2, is KAGVTQTPRYLIKTRGQQVTLSCSPISGHRSVSWYQQTPGQGLQFLFEYFSETQRNKGNFPGRFSGRQFSNSRSEMNVSTLELGDSALYLCASNDGTNTGELFFGEGSRLTVL.

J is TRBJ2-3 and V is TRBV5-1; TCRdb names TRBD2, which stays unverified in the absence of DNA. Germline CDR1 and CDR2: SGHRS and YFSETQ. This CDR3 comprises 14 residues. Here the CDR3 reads CASKWALSTDTQYF. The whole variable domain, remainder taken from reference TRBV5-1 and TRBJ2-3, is KAGVTQTPRYLIKTRGQQVTLSCSPISGHRSVSWYQQTPGQGLQFLFEYFSETQRNKGNFPGRFSGRQFSNSRSEMNVSTLELGDSALYLCASKWALSTDTQYFGPGTRLTVL.